Sequencing of this T cell receptor beta chain was carried out in a study of T cells in Graves' hyperthyroidism and ophthalmopathy. Study observations and caveats: The majority of expanded thyroid clonotypes above 0.001 also appeared in blood. Ophthalmopathy cases were set apart from stable hyperthyroidism by a 13 V-J model.

Exclusion criteria comprised uncontrolled infection, other autoimmune disease, pregnancy or lactation. In making diagnoses, clinical symptoms, serum thyroxine and TRAb, thyroid ultrasound and orbital computed tomography were all used. Amplification yielded TCR beta CDR3 regions, with RNA transcripts as the source. When the TCR CDR3 underwent first-round RT-PCR, the HTBI primer set was used. TCRdb reanalysed the multiplex PCR reads using MiXCR and keeps one entry per CDR3 protein. The sample contains around 300,000 distinct CDR3 sequences, 22% of which appear only once. CDR1 and CDR2 (germline): MNHNS, SASEGT. The CDR3 loop spans 15 amino acids. V gave up 0 bases and J gave up 3 bases, with 9 bases separating them. This clonotype was detected only a few times. Its antigen is unknown.

Sequenced input: blood. The clonotype originates from a man in his thirties or forties with Graves' ophthalmopathy. V is TRBV6-1 and J is TRBJ2-1; TRBD1 might be the D (6 bases). The CDR3 sequence: CASSEARGLYNEQFF. DNA for the CDR3: TGTGCCAGCAGTGAAGCCAGGGGCCTCTACAATGAGCAGTTCTTC.